One and the same sample provided the 16 T cell receptor beta chains below, sequenced in a study of response to subunit inactivated influenza vaccine. TCRdb recomputed calls from the RT-PCR reads with MiXCR, one row per CDR3 protein. Of fewer than 750,000 distinct CDR3 sequences in the sample, 14% were seen once. Sequencing was performed on PBMCs from blood, taken 11 to 12 days after vaccination. The receptors shown here come from a man aged 45-65 years who received an inactivated influenza vaccine.

This clonotype was picked up a small number of times. This could be a read error, since a much larger clone is one nucleotide away. This sequence joins TRBV11-3 and TRBJ2-2; perhaps D is TRBD1 or TRBD2 (5 bases each). The CDR3 runs 12 residues. Deletions cut 6 bases from V and 6 bases from J, with 8 bases between. Looked up from germline, CDR1 is SGHNT and CDR2 is YENEEA. CDR3 sequence reads: CASRGDAGELFF. The CDR3 region has the DNA TGTGCCAGCAGGGGGGACGCCGGGGAGCTGTTTTTT. The full variable domain, with the rest looked up from reference TRBV11-3 and TRBJ2-2, is EAGVVQSPRYKIIEKKQPVAFWCNPISGHNTLYWYLQNLGQGPELLIRYENEEAVDDSQLPKDRFSAERLKGVDSTLKIQPAELGDSAVYLCASRGDAGELFFGEGSRLTVL.

This clonotype was seen a few times. The V gene is TRBV4-3, the J gene TRBJ2-5, with D perhaps matching TRBD1 (7 bases). The CDR3 runs to 18 residues. Germline V gives CDR1 LGHNA, CDR2 YSLEER. Deletions cut 0 bases from V and 5 bases from J, with 22 bases between. The CDR3 here is CASSQEWRGQSFFETQYF. DNA for the CDR3: TGCGCCAGCAGCCAAGAGTGGAGGGGACAGAGTTTTTTTGAGACCCAGTACTTC.

The sample holds a few counts of this clonotype. V gene TRBV6-1 combines with J gene TRBJ1-4; no firm D call. V lost 2 bases and J lost 8, with 6 bases in between. Germline CDR1 reads MNHNS; CDR2 reads SASEGT. This CDR3 is built from 12 residues. The CDR3 loop is CASSERAEKLFF. The DNA of the CDR3 is TGTGCCAGCAGTGAACGCGCCGAAAAACTGTTTTTT.

V is TRBV30 and J is TRBJ2-3; D is possibly TRBD2 (5 bases). V lost 2 bases and J 4 bases, leaving 10 bases between the germline ends. This CDR3 has 13 amino acids. Germline values: CDR1 GTSNPN, CDR2 SVGIG (reference sequence). CDR3: CAWSLRGPDTQYF. CDR3 nucleotides: TGTGCCTGGAGTCTTCGGGGTCCAGATACGCAGTATTTT. Full variable domain (outside the CDR3, taken from reference TRBV30 and TRBJ2-3): SQTIHQWPATLVQPVGSPLSLECTVEGTSNPNLYWYRQAAGRGLQLLFYSVGIGQISSEVPQNLSASRPQDRQFILSSKKLLLSDSGFYLCAWSLRGPDTQYFGPGTRLTVL.

The J gene is TRBJ1-2, the V gene TRBV11-2; 10 bases agree with TRBD1. The CDR3 is 15 residues long. J lost 4 bases, V lost 5 bases, and 7 bases had no gene match. Germline V gene lookup returns CDR1 SGHAT and CDR2 FQNNGV. CDR3 loop: CASSPDRGRGYGYTF. CDR3 in DNA: TGTGCCAGCAGCCCAGACAGGGGGCGAGGCTATGGCTACACCTTC.

This chain joins TRBV6-1 and TRBJ2-6; 9 bases line up with TRBD1. This CDR3 has 18 residues. After removal of 8 bases from V and 1 base from J, the junction contained 12 bases not matched to a gene. Per germline, CDR1 MNHNS and CDR2 SASEGT. This CDR3 reads CASDRYGTGFSGANVLTF. CDR3 DNA sequence: TGTGCCAGCGATCGGTACGGGACAGGGTTTTCTGGGGCCAACGTCCTGACTTTC.

The chain is built from TRBV6-1 and TRBJ2-3, with TRBD1 identical over 8 bases. Germline lookup yields CDR1 MNHNS and CDR2 SASEGT. This CDR3 spans 14 amino acids. J lost 6 bases, V lost 4 bases, and 6 bases had no gene match. The CDR3: CASSGNRGIDTQYF. The CDR3 DNA is TGTGCCAGCAGTGGCAACAGGGGGATCGATACGCAGTATTTT.

This clonotype turned up a few times. The chain combines TRBV12-3 or TRBV12-4 with TRBJ2-7, with TRBD1 matching 7 bases. V was clipped by 5 bases and J by 5 bases; unmatched bases: 9. This CDR3 spans 14 amino acids. As DNA, the CDR3 is TGTGCCAGCAGTCCGACAGGGATCCAAGACGAGCAGTACTTC. Translated: CASSPTGIQDEQYF.

V usage is TRBV7-6 and J usage is TRBJ2-7, with D unclear. Germline V gene data show CDR1 as SGHVS and CDR2 as FNYEAQ. Between the trimmed V and J ends, which lost 2 bases and 5 bases, there was a span of 13 bases. This CDR3 region has 14 residues. DNA of the CDR3: TGTGCCAGCAGCTTACTCCGAAGAGGCGACGAGCAGTACTTC. This sequence encodes CASSLLRRGDEQYF. Full variable domain (rest looked up from reference TRBV7-6 and TRBJ2-7): GAGVSQSPRYKVTKRGQDVALRCDPISGHVSLYWYRQALGQGPEFLTYFNYEAQQDKSGLPNDRFSAERPEGSISTLTIQRTEQRDSAMYRCASSLLRRGDEQYFGPGTRLTVT.

This clonotype was found a few times. V is TRBV28 and J is TRBJ2-7, with D hard to call. CDR1 MDHEN and CDR2 SYDVKM come from the germline V gene. The CDR3 is 14 amino acids. The V end lost 3 bases, the J end lost 2 bases, and 11 bases lay between the germline ends. CDR3 nucleotide sequence: TGTGCCAGCAGTTTCCTGGGTGCGGCCTACGAGCAGTACTTC. This sequence encodes CASSFLGAAYEQYF.

This clonotype was detected a few times. V usage is TRBV9 and J usage is TRBJ1-2, with a weak D call TRBD1 (6 bases). The CDR3 covers 16 residues. The V and J ends lost 0 bases and 3 bases respectively, with 15 bases between them. Germline V lookup: CDR1 SGDLS, CDR2 YYNGEE. CDR3 coding DNA: TGTGCCAGCAGCGTAGGCTTAGCGGACAGAGACTATGGCTACACCTTC. It yields the protein CASSVGLADRDYGYTF.

In the case of this clonotype: It may be a read error: a sequence one base away is much more abundant. The chain uses TRBV5-1 and TRBJ2-2, with D uncertain. V lost 5 bases and J 7 bases, leaving 9 bases between the germline ends. The CDR3 runs to 12 residues. Germline V CDR1 and CDR2: SGHRS, YFSETQ. CDR3 nucleotides: TGCGCCAGCAGTCTAACTCTCGGGGAGCTGTTTTTT. Encoded protein: CASSLTLGELFF.

The table lists this clonotype with a few counts. In DNA form, the CDR3 reads TGCAGTGCTAGAGATTGGAATGAGCAGTTCTTC. This translates into CSARDWNEQFF. The rearrangement uses TRBV20-1 and TRBJ2-1; unclear D gene. Trimming left V 0 bases short and J 7 bases short, with 4 bases between. CDR1 and CDR2 (germline): DFQATT, SNEGSKA (reference sequence). The CDR3 extends over 11 amino acids.

The chain uses TRBV20-1 and TRBJ1-2; D not certain. Germline values: CDR1 DFQATT, CDR2 SNEGSKA (reference sequence). The CDR3 has 14 amino acids. V dropped 0 bases and J dropped 4 bases, with 12 bases sitting between them. The CDR3 sequence is CSARDYLGFYGYTF. CDR3 nucleotide sequence: TGCAGTGCTAGAGATTACCTAGGGTTCTATGGCTACACCTTC.

This clonotype occurred a few times. The CDR3 DNA sequence: TGTGCCAGCAGTTTGTACGAGGGAACGGGTTACGAGCAGTACTTC. This gives the protein CASSLYEGTGYEQYF. V and J are TRBV12-3 or TRBV12-4 and TRBJ2-7; TRBD2 is a possible D gene (5 bases). Between the trimmed V and J ends, which lost 3 bases and 4 bases, there was a span of 16 bases. There are 15 residues in the CDR3.

This clonotype came up a few times. The rearrangement uses TRBV3-1 and TRBJ2-1; 8 nucleotides line up with TRBD2. Germline lookup yields CDR1 LGHDT and CDR2 YNNKEL (reference sequence). CDR3 size: 13 residues. V lost 3 bases to trimming and J lost 14 bases; unmatched junction nucleotides: 9. CDR3 region: CASSQYTSGREFF. The CDR3 DNA sequence: TGTGCCAGCAGCCAGTATACTAGCGGCCGGGAGTTCTTC.